This TCR beta chain was captured by sequencing in a study of CD8 T cells in Susac syndrome. Sequencing of TCR beta was performed on blood CD8+ T cells and on blood CD4+ T cells. This clonotype has only one observation. Random hexamers primed reverse transcription of roughly 0.45 to 1 ug RNA. TCRdb passed the immunoSEQ multiplex PCR reads through MiXCR, listing each CDR3 protein once. Altogether around 71,000 distinct CDR3 sequences are present, about 92% being singletons, with the ten largest covering roughly 0.16%. The CDR3 spans 14 residues. The TCR comes from a human donor with Susac syndrome. The sequenced sample was CD4+ T cells from PBMCs. The V and J genes are TRBV1 and TRBJ2-1; TRBD1 reflects the table's D call only, with no check against the DNA. TRBV1 is labeled a pseudogene. The CDR3 sequence is CTSSQQGWYNEQFF. CDR3 bases: TGCACCAGCAGCCAACAGGGTTGGTACAATGAGCAGTTCTTC.